This T cell receptor (beta chain) was obtained from a study of early T cells in non-severe SARS-CoV-2 infection. Unique molecular identifiers tagged individual cDNA molecules. TCRdb re-called the 5' RACE reads with MiXCR, one entry per CDR3 protein. The sample lists more than 20,000 distinct CDR3 sequences, roughly 4.5% occurring once. Trimming shortened V by 1 base and J by 0 bases, and 7 bases separated the two germline ends. Germline V gives CDR1 SGHVS, CDR2 FNYEAQ. The CDR3 totals 15 residues. The V call is TRBV7-6, the J call TRBJ2-1; D remains ambiguous. The sequencing input was whole blood. The source is an adult who was a healthcare worker with PCR-confirmed SARS-CoV-2 infection or an uninfected control (not recorded which). CDR3 protein: CASSLGDPSYNEQFF. In DNA form, the CDR3 reads TGTGCCAGCAGCTTAGGGGATCCCTCCTACAATGAGCAGTTCTTC.